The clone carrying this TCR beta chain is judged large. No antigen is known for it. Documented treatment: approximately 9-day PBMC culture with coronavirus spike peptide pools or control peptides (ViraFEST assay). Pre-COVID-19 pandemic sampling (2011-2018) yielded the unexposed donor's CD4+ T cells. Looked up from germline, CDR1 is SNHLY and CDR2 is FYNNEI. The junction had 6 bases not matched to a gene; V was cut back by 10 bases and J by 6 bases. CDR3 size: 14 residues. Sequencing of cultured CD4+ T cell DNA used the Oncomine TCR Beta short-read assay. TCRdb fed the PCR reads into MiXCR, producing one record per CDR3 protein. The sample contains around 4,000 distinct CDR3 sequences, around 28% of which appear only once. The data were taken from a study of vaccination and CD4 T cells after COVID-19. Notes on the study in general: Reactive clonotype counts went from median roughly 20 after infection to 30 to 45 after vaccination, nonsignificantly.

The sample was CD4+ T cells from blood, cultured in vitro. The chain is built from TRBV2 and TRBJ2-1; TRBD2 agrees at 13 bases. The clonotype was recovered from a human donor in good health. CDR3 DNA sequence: TGTGCCATCCCCGGGACTAGCGGGGCCAATGAGCAGTTCTTC. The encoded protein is CAIPGTSGANEQFF.